This T cell receptor (beta chain) was captured by sequencing in a study of T cells after yellow fever vaccination. Study-wide results and caveats: Boosting was followed by the reappearance of most primary-vaccination clones (about 97% CD4, about 88% CD8). Some clonotypes were seen in both the CD4 and the CD8 compartments. These made up a small share and likely arose from convergent recombination. Any FACS-sorted repertoire could hold abundant clonotypes that contaminate it from the bulk population.

Germline V lookup: CDR1 MNHNS, CDR2 SASEGT. V was pared by 10 bases and J by 3 bases, with 19 bases between. The CDR3 covers 15 residues. Synthesis of TCR cDNA relied on 5'RACE template switching, which attached a universal primer site and UMIs. TCRdb itself ran the 5' RACE reads through MiXCR, one entry per CDR3 protein. Here the sample spans 500,000 to 650,000 distinct CDR3 sequences, around 12% being singletons. As regards this clonotype: Its antigen is as yet unknown.

The sequence came from a man under 40 who received the YFV17D yellow fever vaccine. The genes are TRBV6-1 and TRBJ2-1; D may correspond to TRBD1 or TRBD2 (7 bases each). The material was PBMCs, obtained on the day of the yellow fever booster vaccination. The CDR3 nucleotides read TGTGCCATTCAACAGGGAGGGGGCCTCTACAATGAGCAGTTCTTC. Translated: CAIQQGGGLYNEQFF.